The clone carrying this T cell receptor beta chain has just a few counts. The TCRbeta library incorporated unique molecular identifiers. One entry per CDR3 protein results from TCRdb running MiXCR on the PCR reads. Of a few hundred thousand distinct CDR3 sequences in the sample, 9.7% were seen once. There are 15 residues in the CDR3. Looked up from germline, CDR1 is SNHLY and CDR2 is FYNNEI. J lost 1 base, V lost 8 bases, and 7 bases had no gene match. The data were obtained in a study of T-cell reconstitution after alpha-beta-depleted transplantation in children. This TCR derives from a human donor who donated a stem cell graft to a child with SCID. Specimen: PBMCs from the stem cell graft donor, collected from the stem cell graft. The V and J genes are TRBV2 and TRBJ1-5; TRBD1 agrees at 8 bases. In DNA form, the CDR3 reads TGTGCCAGCTCACTGGGACAGGCGAGCAATCAGCCCCAGCATTTT. Translation gives CASSLGQASNQPQHF.